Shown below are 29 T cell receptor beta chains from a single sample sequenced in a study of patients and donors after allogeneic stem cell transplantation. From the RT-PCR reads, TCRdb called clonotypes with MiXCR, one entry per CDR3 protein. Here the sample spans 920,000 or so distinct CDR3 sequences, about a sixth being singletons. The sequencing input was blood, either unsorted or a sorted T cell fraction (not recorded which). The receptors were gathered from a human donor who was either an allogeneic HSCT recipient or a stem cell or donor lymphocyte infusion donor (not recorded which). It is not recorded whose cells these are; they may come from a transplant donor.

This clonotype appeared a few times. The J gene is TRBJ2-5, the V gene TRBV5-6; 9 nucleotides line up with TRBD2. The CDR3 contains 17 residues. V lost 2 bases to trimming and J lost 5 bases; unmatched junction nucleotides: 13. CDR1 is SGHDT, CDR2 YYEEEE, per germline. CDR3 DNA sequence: TGTGCCAGCAGCTTACAGTCAAGGACTAGCGTGTGGGAGACCCAGTACTTC. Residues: CASSLQSRTSVWETQYF.

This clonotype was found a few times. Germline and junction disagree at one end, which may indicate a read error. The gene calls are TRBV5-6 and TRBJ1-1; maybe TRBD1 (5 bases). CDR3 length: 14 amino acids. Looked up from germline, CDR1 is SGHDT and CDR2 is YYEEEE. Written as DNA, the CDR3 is TGTGCCAGCAACTTGGGACGGGAGAACACTGAAGCTTTCTTT. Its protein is CASNLGRENTEAFF. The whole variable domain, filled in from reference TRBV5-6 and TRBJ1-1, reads DAGVTQSPTHLIKTRGQQVTLRCSPKSGHDTVSWYQQALGQGPQFIFQYYEEEERQRGNFPDRFSGHQFPNYSSELNVNALLLGDSALYLCASNLGRENTEAFFGQGTRLTVV.

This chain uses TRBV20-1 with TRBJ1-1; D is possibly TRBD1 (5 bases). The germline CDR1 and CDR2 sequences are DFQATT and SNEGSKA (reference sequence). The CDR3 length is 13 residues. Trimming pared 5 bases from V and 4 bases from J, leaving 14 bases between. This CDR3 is CSAGGGLGTEAFF. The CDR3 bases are TGCAGTGCTGGGGGGGGGTTGGGCACTGAAGCTTTCTTT.

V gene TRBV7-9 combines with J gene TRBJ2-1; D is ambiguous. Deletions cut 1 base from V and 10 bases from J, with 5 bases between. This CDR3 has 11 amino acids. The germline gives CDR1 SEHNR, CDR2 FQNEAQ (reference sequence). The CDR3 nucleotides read TGTGCCAGCAGCTTAGGGGAAGAGCAGTTCTTC. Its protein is CASSLGEEQFF.

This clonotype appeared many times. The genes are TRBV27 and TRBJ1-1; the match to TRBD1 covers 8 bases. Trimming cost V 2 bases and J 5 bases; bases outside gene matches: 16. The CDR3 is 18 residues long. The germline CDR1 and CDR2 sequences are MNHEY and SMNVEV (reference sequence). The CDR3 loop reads CASSLPSKKTGVGTEAFF. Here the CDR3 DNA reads TGTGCCAGCAGTTTACCCTCCAAGAAGACAGGGGTGGGGACTGAAGCTTTCTTT.

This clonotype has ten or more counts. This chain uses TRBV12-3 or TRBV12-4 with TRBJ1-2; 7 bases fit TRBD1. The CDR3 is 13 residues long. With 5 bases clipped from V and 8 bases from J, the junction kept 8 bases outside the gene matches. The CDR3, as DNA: TGTGCCAGCAGTCAACGGACAGGCGGAGGCTACACCTTC. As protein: CASSQRTGGGYTF.

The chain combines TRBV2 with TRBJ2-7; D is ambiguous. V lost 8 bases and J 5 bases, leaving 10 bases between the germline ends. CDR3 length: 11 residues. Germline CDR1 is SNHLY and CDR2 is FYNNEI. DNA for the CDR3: TGTGCCAGCTTGTGGAGCGACGAGCAGTACTTC. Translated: CASLWSDEQYF.

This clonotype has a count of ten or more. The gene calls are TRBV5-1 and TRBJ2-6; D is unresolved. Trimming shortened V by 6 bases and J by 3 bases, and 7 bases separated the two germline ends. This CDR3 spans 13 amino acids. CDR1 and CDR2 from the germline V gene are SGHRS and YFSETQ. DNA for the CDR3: TGCGCCAGCAATGGGGATGGGGCCAACGTCCTGACTTTC. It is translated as CASNGDGANVLTF.

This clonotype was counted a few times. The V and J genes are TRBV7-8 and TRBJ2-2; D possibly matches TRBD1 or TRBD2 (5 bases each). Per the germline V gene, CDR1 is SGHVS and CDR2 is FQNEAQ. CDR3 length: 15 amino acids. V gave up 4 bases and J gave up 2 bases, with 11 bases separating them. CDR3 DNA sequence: TGTGCCAGCAGCTCTTGGGACCGAAACACCGGGGAGCTGTTTTTT. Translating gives CASSSWDRNTGELFF. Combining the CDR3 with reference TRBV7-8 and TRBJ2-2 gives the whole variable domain GAGVSQSPRYKVAKRGQDVALRCDPISGHVSLFWYQQALGQGPEFLTYFQNEAQLDKSGLPSDRFFAERPEGSVSTLKIQRTQQEDSAVYLCASSSWDRNTGELFFGEGSRLTVL.

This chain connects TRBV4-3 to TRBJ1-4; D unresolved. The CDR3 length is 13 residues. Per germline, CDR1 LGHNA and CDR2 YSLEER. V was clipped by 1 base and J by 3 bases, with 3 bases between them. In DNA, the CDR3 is TGCGCCAGCAGCCAAGTTTCTAATGAAAAACTGTTTTTT. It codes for CASSQVSNEKLFF.

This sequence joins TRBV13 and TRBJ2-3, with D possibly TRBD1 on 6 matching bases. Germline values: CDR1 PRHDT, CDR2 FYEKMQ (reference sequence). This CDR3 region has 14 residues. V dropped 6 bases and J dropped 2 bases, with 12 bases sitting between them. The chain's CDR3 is CASSQGGPTDTQYF. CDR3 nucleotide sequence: TGTGCCAGCAGTCAAGGGGGACCCACAGATACGCAGTATTTT. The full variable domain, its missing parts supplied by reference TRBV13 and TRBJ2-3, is AAGVIQSPRHLIKEKRETATLKCYPIPRHDTVYWYQQGPGQDPQFLISFYEKMQSDKGSIPDRFSAQQFSDYHSELNMSSLELGDSALYFCASSQGGPTDTQYFGPGTRLTVL.

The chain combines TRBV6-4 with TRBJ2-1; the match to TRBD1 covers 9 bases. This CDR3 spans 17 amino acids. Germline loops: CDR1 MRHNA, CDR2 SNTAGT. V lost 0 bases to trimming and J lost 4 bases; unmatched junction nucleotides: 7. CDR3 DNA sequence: TGTGCCAGCAGTGACTCGAAGGGACAGGGTAATTACAATGAGCAGTTCTTC. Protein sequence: CASSDSKGQGNYNEQFF.

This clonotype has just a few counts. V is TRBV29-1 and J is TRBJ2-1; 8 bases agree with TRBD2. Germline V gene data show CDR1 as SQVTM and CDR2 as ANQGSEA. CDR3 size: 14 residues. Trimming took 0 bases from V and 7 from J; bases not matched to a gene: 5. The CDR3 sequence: CSVEERVAGNEQFF. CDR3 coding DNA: TGCAGCGTTGAAGAGCGGGTAGCGGGGAATGAGCAGTTCTTC.

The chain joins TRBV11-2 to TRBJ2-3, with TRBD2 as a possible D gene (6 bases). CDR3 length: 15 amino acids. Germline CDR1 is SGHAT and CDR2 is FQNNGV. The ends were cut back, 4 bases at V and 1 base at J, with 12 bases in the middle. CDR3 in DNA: TGTGCCAGCAGCTCAAACCCTAGCGGCACAGATACGCAGTATTTT. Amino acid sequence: CASSSNPSGTDTQYF.

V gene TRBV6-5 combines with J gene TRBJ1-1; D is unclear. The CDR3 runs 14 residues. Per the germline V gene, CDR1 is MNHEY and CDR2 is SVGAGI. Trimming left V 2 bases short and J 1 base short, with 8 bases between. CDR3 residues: CASSYASPNTEAFF. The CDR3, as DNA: TGTGCCAGCAGTTACGCATCTCCGAACACTGAAGCTTTCTTT.

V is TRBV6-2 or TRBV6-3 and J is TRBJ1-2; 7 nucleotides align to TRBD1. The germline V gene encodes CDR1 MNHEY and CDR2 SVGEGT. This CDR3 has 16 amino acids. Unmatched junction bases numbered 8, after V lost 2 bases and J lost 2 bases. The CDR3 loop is CASSYRTGGINYGYTF. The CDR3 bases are TGTGCCAGCAGTTACAGGACAGGAGGGATCAACTATGGCTACACCTTC.

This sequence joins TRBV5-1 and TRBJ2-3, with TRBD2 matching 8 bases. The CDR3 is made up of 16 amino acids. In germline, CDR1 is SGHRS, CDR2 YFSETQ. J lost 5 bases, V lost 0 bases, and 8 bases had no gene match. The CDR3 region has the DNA TGCGCCAGCAGCTTGGCCACCGGGGGGGCCATAGATACGCAGTATTTT. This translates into CASSLATGGAIDTQYF.

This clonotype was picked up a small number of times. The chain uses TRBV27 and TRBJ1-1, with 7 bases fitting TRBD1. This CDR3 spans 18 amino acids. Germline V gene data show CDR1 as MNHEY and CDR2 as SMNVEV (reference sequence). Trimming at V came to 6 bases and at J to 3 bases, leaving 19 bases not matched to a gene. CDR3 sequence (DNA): TGTGCCAGCAGCCATCATCAGGGGGTTTATCGAGGTTACACTGAAGCTTTCTTT. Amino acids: CASSHHQGVYRGYTEAFF.

The CDR3, as DNA: TGTGCCAGCAGTTACGGGCCAGGCCCTAAAGTAATGAACACTGAAGCTTTCTTT. It yields the protein CASSYGPGPKVMNTEAFF. V gene TRBV6-5 combines with J gene TRBJ1-1; the D is unclear. The CDR3 contains 18 residues. Trimming stripped 2 bases from V and 0 bases from J, with 19 bases between. The germline CDR1 and CDR2 sequences are MNHEY and SVGAGI.

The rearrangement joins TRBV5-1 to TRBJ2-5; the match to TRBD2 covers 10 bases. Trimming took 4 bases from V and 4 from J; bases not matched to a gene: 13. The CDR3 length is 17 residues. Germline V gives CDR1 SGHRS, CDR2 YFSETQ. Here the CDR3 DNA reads TGCGCCAGCAGCCGTTCCACTGGACTAGCGGCGAGAGAGACCCAGTACTTC. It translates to CASSRSTGLAARETQYF.

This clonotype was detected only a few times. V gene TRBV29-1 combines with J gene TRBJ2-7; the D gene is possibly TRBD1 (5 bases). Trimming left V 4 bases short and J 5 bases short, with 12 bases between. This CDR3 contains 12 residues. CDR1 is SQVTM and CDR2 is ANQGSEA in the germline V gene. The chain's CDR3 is CSVVARADEQYF. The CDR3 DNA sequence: TGCAGCGTTGTAGCCAGGGCCGACGAGCAGTACTTC.

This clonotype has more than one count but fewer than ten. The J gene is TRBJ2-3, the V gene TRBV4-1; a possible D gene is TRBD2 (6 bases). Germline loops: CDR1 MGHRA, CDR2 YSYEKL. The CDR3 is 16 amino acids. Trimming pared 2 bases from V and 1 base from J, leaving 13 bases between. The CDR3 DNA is TGCGCCAGCAGCCAAACGACTAGGGAACGCACAGATACGCAGTATTTT. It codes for CASSQTTRERTDTQYF.

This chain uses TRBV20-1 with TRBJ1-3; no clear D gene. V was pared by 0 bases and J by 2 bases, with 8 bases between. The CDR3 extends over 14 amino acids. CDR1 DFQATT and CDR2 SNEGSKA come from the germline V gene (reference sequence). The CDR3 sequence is CSARDLGTGNTIYF. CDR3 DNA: TGCAGTGCTAGAGATTTGGGGACTGGAAACACCATATATTTT.

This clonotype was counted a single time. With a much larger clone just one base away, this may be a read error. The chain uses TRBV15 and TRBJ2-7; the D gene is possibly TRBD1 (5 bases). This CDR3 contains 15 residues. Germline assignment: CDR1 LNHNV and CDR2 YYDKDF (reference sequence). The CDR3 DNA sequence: TGTGTCACCAGCAGAGATCCCAGGGCAGAATACGAGCAGTACTTC. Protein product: CVTSRDPRAEYEQYF.

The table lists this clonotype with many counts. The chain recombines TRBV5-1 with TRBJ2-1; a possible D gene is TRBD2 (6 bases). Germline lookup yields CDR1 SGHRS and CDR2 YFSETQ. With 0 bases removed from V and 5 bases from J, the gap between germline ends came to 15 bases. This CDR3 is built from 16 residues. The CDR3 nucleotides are TGCGCCAGCAGCTTGGAGGCAGGTAGCGGCAACAATGAGCAGTTCTTC. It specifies CASSLEAGSGNNEQFF.

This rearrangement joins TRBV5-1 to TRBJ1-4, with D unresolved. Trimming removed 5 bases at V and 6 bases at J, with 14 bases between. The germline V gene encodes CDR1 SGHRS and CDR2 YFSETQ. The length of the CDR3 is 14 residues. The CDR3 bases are TGCGCCAGCAGGGTGCGGGCAGGACATGAAAAACTGTTTTTT. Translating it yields CASRVRAGHEKLFF.

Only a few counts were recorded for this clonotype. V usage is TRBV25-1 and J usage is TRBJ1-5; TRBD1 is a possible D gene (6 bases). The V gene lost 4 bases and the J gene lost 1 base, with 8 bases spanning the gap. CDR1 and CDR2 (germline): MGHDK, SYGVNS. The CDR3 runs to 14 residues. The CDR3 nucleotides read TGTGCCAGCAGTGCAACAGGGAGCAATCAGCCCCAGCATTTT. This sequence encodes CASSATGSNQPQHF.

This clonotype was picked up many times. CDR3 protein: CASTERGGQETQYF. The DNA of the CDR3 is TGTGCCAGCACCGAGCGGGGGGGCCAAGAGACCCAGTACTTC. The gene calls are TRBV7-9 and TRBJ2-5; 10 bases fit TRBD2. The V gene end was trimmed by 7 bases and the J gene end by 1 base; junction bases not matched to a gene: 3. This CDR3 comprises 14 residues. Germline V lookup: CDR1 SEHNR, CDR2 FQNEAQ (reference sequence).

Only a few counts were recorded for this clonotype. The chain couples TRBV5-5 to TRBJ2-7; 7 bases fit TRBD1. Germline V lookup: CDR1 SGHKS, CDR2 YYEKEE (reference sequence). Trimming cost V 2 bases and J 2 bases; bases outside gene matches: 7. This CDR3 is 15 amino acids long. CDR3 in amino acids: CASSFGTDDPYEQYF. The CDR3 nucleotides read TGTGCCAGCAGCTTCGGGACAGATGATCCCTACGAGCAGTACTTC.